This TCR beta chain was observed in a study of lymphopenia after photon versus proton radiotherapy. The ends lost 0 bases at V and 5 bases at J; junction bases unmatched: 13. The CDR3 extends over 17 amino acids. Germline CDR1 is SGHRS and CDR2 is YFSETQ. As regards this clone: The target antigen is unknown.

Produced via immunoSEQ multiplex PCR; TCRdb's table is partial and in-frame only. The data hold roughly 40,000 clones, with roughly four fifths observed a single time. Overall study results and limits: Only patients who died were analyzed for survival; proton advantage is unproven. After the lymphocyte nadir, photon-treated repertoires showed oligoclonal expansion, especially of CD8+ Temra cells. Larger post-nadir TCR diversity loss correlated inversely with survival in deceased patients. Proton therapy kept repertoires fairly stable, unlike photons, which gained effector/memory cells.

The chain carries TRBV5-1 and TRBJ1-1, with 7 bases that match TRBD1. This TCR was sampled from a woman between 65 and 79 years old with pancreatic cancer. The source material was peripheral blood, sampled from a patient treated with proton-based radiotherapy. DNA for the CDR3: TGCGCCAGCAGCTTGGAGGGTGCAGGGGGAGGGCGGACTGAAGCTTTCTTT. Residues: CASSLEGAGGGRTEAFF.